The source of this T cell receptor (beta chain) is a study of blood T cells in healthy people across ages. Study conclusions and caveats: Unsorted PBMC input precluded a conclusive naive versus antigen-experienced comparison.

Sample-barcoded 5' priming and a J-beta primer mix drove a second PCR of 7 to 11 cycles. Carrying 12 random nucleotides, a template-switch adaptor labeled each individual cDNA molecule. MiXCR, applied by TCRdb to the 5' RACE reads, yields one record per CDR3 protein. The sample lists over a million distinct CDR3 sequences; approximately 59% were seen once. Each donor had 9 to 10 milliliters of peripheral blood drawn. Note on this clonotype: Its antigen is unknown.

The CDR3 loop spans 13 amino acids. Trimming removed 2 bases at V and 2 bases at J, with 3 bases between. Per the germline V gene, CDR1 is MNHNS and CDR2 is SASEGT. The source of this sequence is a man in his late teens or twenties in good health. The J gene is TRBJ2-2, the V gene TRBV6-1; no reliable D call. Sequenced sample: blood. CDR3 coding DNA: TGTGCCAGCAGTGAAATCAACACCGGGGAGCTGTTTTTT. Translated: CASSEINTGELFF.